This record concerns one T cell receptor beta chain sequence. Its antigen is unidentified. This specimen belongs to a study of human thymus T cells. Produced via immunoSEQ multiplex PCR; TCRdb's table is partial and in-frame only. The sample has approximately 70,000 clones; 85% to 95% are singletons. The thymus was resected at corrective cardiac surgery. Among the donors, all were healthy Finnish infants having corrective surgery for congenital heart defects. Germline V gene data show CDR1 as KGHSH and CDR2 as LQKENI. V lost 2 bases and J lost 0, with 11 bases in between. This CDR3 has 15 residues. Study-level results: Use of V and J genes seemed skewed within the thymic and blood repertoires. Among unrelated individuals, related research reported thymic repertoires that overlapped highly.

This chain uses TRBV18 with TRBJ2-7; no firm D call. The sample was thymus tissue. The sequence was obtained from a girl in the first two years of life with a congenital heart defect but otherwise immunologically healthy. The CDR3 here is CASSPINRSSYEQYF. The CDR3, as DNA: TGTGCCAGCTCACCAATCAACAGAAGCTCCTACGAGCAGTACTTC.